Shown below are 20 T cell receptor beta chains from a single sample sequenced in a study of T cell responses to AZD1222 COVID-19 vaccine. TCRdb keeps only in-frame clones here, not all; method: immunoSEQ multiplex PCR. This table holds 150,000 or so clones, roughly 92% found once. The sample here was peripheral blood, taken on day 0 of AZD1222 vaccination. These receptors all come from an adult in good health.

The chain carries TRBV14 and TRBJ2-7; 9 positions match TRBD1. Trimming took 4 bases from V and 5 from J; bases not matched to a gene: 6. This CDR3 region has 14 residues. Germline V gene lookup returns CDR1 SGHDN and CDR2 FVKESK. The CDR3 sequence is CASSLSQGAHEQYF. CDR3 in DNA: TGTGCCAGCAGCCTCTCACAGGGGGCCCACGAGCAGTACTTC.

CDR3 nucleotides: TGTGCCAGCAGTGACATGGCTGGCACAGATACGCAGTATTTT. Its translation: CASSDMAGTDTQYF. The V call is TRBV6-4, the J call TRBJ2-3; D is unresolved. V was trimmed by 2 bases and J by 1 base, leaving 7 bases between them. The CDR3 spans 14 residues. Germline V gene sequence: CDR1 MRHNA, CDR2 SNTAGT.

The rearrangement joins TRBV7-2 to TRBJ1-5; no clear D gene. The V end lost 8 bases, the J end lost 6 bases, and 14 bases lay between the germline ends. The CDR3 sequence is 13 residues long. Germline loops: CDR1 SGHTA, CDR2 FQGNSA. The CDR3 loop is CASGETRTQPQHF. In nucleotides, the CDR3 is TGTGCCAGCGGGGAAACTAGGACTCAGCCCCAGCATTTT.

The rearrangement joins TRBV28 to TRBJ1-2; D may be TRBD1 (5 bases). The V end lost 8 bases, the J end lost 7 bases, and 11 bases lay between the germline ends. The germline V gene encodes CDR1 MDHEN and CDR2 SYDVKM. This CDR3 has 11 residues. DNA for the CDR3: TGTGCCAGCCAGAGGGGTCGTGGCTACACCTTC. This translates into CASQRGRGYTF.

This chain links TRBV5-6 with TRBJ1-2, with TRBD1 matching 9 bases. This CDR3 has 15 amino acids. The V and J ends lost 0 bases and 3 bases, in that order; junction bases with no gene match: 3. Germline values: CDR1 SGHDT, CDR2 YYEEEE. CDR3 sequence reads: CASSLGQGVHYGYTF. In DNA, the CDR3 is TGTGCCAGCAGCTTGGGACAGGGGGTACACTATGGCTACACCTTC.

This clone was detected only once. This chain joins TRBV27 and TRBJ1-6; TRBD1 matches at 7 bases. Germline values: CDR1 MNHEY, CDR2 SMNVEV (reference sequence). The J segment lost 9 bases and the V segment lost 6 bases, leaving 2 bases of the junction unmatched. The CDR3 sequence is 12 residues long. DNA for the CDR3: TGTGCCAGCAGCACAGGGGTTTCACCCCTCCACTTT. It is translated as CASSTGVSPLHF.

A single count supports this clone. V usage is TRBV11-3 and J usage is TRBJ1-1; D remains unclear. From germline, CDR1 is SGHNT and CDR2 YENEEA. The V end was cut by 4 bases, the J end by 1 base, with 7 bases between. The CDR3 extends over 13 amino acids. CDR3 sequence: CASSSWRNTEAFF. CDR3 nucleotide sequence: TGTGCCAGCAGCTCCTGGAGGAACACTGAAGCTTTCTTT.

V is TRBV3-1 (or the pseudogene TRBV3-2) and J is TRBJ1-1; the D gene is possibly TRBD1 (6 bases). There are 16 residues in the CDR3. The germline gives CDR1 LGHDT, CDR2 YNNKEL (reference sequence). Trimming stripped 1 base from V and 0 bases from J, with 12 bases between. CDR3 protein: CASSQGQGTVNTEAFF. The CDR3 nucleotides are TGTGCCAGCAGCCAAGGCCAGGGGACGGTGAACACTGAAGCTTTCTTT.

This chain uses TRBV28 with TRBJ1-5, with TRBD1 matching 9 bases. V gave up 7 bases and J gave up 11 bases; unmatched junction bases: 18. The CDR3 is made up of 16 amino acids. From germline, CDR1 is MDHEN and CDR2 SYDVKM. CDR3 region: CASIKRPGQGPRTQHF. CDR3 sequence (DNA): TGTGCCAGCATCAAAAGACCGGGACAGGGCCCCAGGACCCAGCATTTT.

This sequence joins TRBV28 and TRBJ1-5, with D tentatively TRBD1 (6 bases). V was trimmed by 6 bases and J by 3 bases, leaving 12 bases between them. Germline assignment: CDR1 MDHEN and CDR2 SYDVKM. CDR3 size: 14 residues. The CDR3 region has the DNA TGTGCCAGCAGATGGGGACAACTCAATCAGCCCCAGCATTTT. Amino acids: CASRWGQLNQPQHF.

The chain links TRBV18 to TRBJ2-1, with 7 bases identical to TRBD2. V lost 5 bases to trimming and J lost 4 bases; unmatched junction nucleotides: 11. The V gene's germline CDR1 is KGHSH and CDR2 LQKENI. This CDR3 spans 16 amino acids. CDR3 amino acids: CASSDRAGVVYNEQFF. In DNA, the CDR3 is TGTGCCAGCTCAGATAGGGCGGGAGTCGTTTACAATGAGCAGTTCTTC.

This chain links TRBV28 with TRBJ1-1; no clear D gene. The length of the CDR3 is 14 residues. V lost 5 bases and J 0 bases, leaving 10 bases between the germline ends. The germline V gene has CDR1 MDHEN and CDR2 SYDVKM. CDR3 loop: CASSDTNMNTEAFF. The CDR3 nucleotides read TGTGCCAGCAGTGACACAAACATGAACACTGAAGCTTTCTTT.

The rearrangement uses TRBV7-8 and TRBJ1-5; 7 bases line up with TRBD1. Germline CDR1 SGHVS, CDR2 FQNEAQ. Trimming removed 5 bases from V and 4 bases from J; junction bases left unmatched: 5. CDR3 length equals 14 residues. CDR3 nucleotides: TGTGCCAGCAGCCCGGGGACAGTAAATCAGCCCCAGCATTTT. Its translation: CASSPGTVNQPQHF.

This clone showed up just a few times. CDR3 DNA: TGTGCCAGCAGCTTAGCGGCTAGCGGGGCCAGGGGGGAGCAGTACTTC. Translating it yields CASSLAASGARGEQYF. The genes are TRBV11-1 and TRBJ2-7; 9 bases are a match to TRBD2. From germline, CDR1 is SGHAT and CDR2 FQDESV (reference sequence). This CDR3 has 16 amino acids. V was clipped by 0 bases and J by 7 bases; unmatched bases: 10.

The chain joins TRBV7-2 to TRBJ1-2, with a tentative D call TRBD1 (6 bases). Germline V CDR1 and CDR2: SGHTA, FQGNSA. Deletions cut 4 bases from V and 7 bases from J, with 16 bases between. This CDR3 has 14 residues. The CDR3 DNA follows: TGTGCCAGCAGCTCTAACAGGGAGATCGGTGGCTACACCTTC. As protein: CASSSNREIGGYTF.

V gene TRBV3-1 (or the pseudogene TRBV3-2) combines with J gene TRBJ1-1; perhaps TRBD1 as D (6 bases). Trimming cost V 6 bases and J 1 base, with 15 bases left between them. CDR1 and CDR2 from the germline V gene are LGHDT and YNNKEL (reference sequence). The CDR3 spans 15 residues. The CDR3 reads CASSLTGLGNTEAFF. The CDR3 coding sequence is TGTGCCAGCAGTTTAACAGGGTTGGGGAACACTGAAGCTTTCTTT.

V and J are TRBV20-1 and TRBJ1-2; 9 positions agree with TRBD1. Trimming at V came to 5 bases and at J to 8 bases, leaving 3 bases not matched to a gene. The CDR3 totals 11 residues. Germline CDR1 reads DFQATT; CDR2 reads SNEGSKA (reference sequence). CDR3: CSAWTGDGYTF. The CDR3 region has the DNA TGCAGTGCTTGGACAGGGGACGGCTACACCTTC.

The J gene is TRBJ2-7, the V gene TRBV30; D remains unclear. V was pared by 4 bases and J by 0 bases, with 16 bases between. Germline V gene data show CDR1 as GTSNPN and CDR2 as SVGIG (reference sequence). The CDR3 is 15 amino acids. The CDR3 region has the DNA TGTGCCTGGACCCCAGGAACCGCGAGCTCCTACGAGCAGTACTTC. It is translated as CAWTPGTASSYEQYF.

This chain joins TRBV24-1 and TRBJ1-5; no clear D. Germline loops: CDR1 KGHDR, CDR2 SFDVKD. CDR3 size: 9 residues. This CDR3 reads CEFKEPQHF. DNA of the CDR3: TGTGAATTTAAAGAGCCCCAGCATTTT.

The chain joins TRBV5-8 to TRBJ1-1; TRBD1 might be the D (5 bases). Germline-derived CDR1 and CDR2 are SGHTS and YDEGEE. The germline V and J ends were trimmed by 5 bases and 0 bases, with 14 bases remaining between them. The CDR3 covers 15 residues. The CDR3 DNA reads as TGTGCCAGCAGATTTCCAGGGTTGCTGAACACTGAAGCTTTCTTT. It encodes CASRFPGLLNTEAFF.